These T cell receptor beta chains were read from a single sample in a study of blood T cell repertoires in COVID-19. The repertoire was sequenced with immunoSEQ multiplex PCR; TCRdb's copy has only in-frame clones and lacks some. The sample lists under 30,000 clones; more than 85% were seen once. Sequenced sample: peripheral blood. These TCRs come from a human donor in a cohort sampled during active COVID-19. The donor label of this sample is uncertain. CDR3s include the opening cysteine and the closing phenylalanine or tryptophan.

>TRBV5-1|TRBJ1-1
CASSDSTGYDTEAFF
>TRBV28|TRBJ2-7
CASSLVPGRRGSYEQYF
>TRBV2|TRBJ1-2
CASSEFRKDGYTF
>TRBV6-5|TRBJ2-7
CASSQNYEQYF
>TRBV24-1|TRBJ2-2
CATSDATGGLAGGRLQLFF
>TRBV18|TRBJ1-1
CASSVPGDRAVITEAFF
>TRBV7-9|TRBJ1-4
CASSPGTGSNEKLFF
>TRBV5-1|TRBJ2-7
CASSFMTGSYEQYF
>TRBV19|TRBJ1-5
CATAGDYSNQPQHF
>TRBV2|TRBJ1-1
CATYRGRTEAFF
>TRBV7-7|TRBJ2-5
CASSLGVASYETQYF
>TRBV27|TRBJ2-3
CASSSRGQGDTQYF
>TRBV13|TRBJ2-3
CASSPTGGPTDTQYF
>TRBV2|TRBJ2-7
CASSGTSGSPYEQYF
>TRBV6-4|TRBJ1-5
CASGGAGIQPQHF
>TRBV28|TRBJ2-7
CASSRPGQGLLGEQYF
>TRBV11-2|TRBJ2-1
CASSLRGLAGNEQFF
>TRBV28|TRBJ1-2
CASSSPGTGYGYTF
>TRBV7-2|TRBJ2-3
CASSRRGGTSGRPDTQYF
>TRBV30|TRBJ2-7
CAWGVRGNHEQYF
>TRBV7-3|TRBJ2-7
CASSLRAGAYEQYF
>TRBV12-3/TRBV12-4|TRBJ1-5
CASSTGVRQPQHF
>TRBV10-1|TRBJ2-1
CASSGSGEEQFF
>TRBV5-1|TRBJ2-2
CASSPGTGTGELFF
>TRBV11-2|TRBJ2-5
CASSSGLAGEDKTQYF
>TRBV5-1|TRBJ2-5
CASSLTSRETQYF
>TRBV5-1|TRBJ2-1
CASSLTGLADYNEQFF
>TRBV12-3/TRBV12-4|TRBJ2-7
CASGQIDYEQYF
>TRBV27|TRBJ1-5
CASKKSRHQPQHF
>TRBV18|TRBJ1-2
CASSPSASEDYGYTF
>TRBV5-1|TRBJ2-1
CASSPGVQREGNEQFF
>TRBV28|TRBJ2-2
CASRLQGLNTGELFF
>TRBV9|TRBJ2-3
CASTLDRGGDTQYF
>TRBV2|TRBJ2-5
CASSERGPETQYF
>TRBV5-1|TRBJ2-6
CASSGQASGANVLTF
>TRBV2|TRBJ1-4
CASKGGIGEKLFF
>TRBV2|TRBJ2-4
CASSEALSGKYIQYF
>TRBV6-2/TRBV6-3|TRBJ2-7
CASSYSGTIYEQYF
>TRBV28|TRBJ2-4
CASNEGVKNIQYF
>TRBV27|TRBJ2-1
CASSPSGTYNEQFF
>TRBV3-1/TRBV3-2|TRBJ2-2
CASSQGHLKNTGELFF
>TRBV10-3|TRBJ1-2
CAIMDTGKNYGYTF
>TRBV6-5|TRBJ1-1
CASSQYTEAFF
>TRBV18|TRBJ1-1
CASSLTEFEAFF
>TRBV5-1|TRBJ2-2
CASSLSGNTGELFF